These 27 T cell receptor beta chains came from one sample sequenced in a study of OX40 agonist ivuxolimab in advanced cancers. Clones were read by immunoSEQ multiplex PCR, and TCRdb kept only the in-frame ones, dropping some. The sample carries some 87,000 clones, 88% recorded once. Sample: CD4+ or CD8+ T cells sorted from blood, taken in a trial of the OX40 agonist ivuxolimab. The source is an adult with an advanced solid tumor such as melanoma, head and neck, liver or kidney cancer.

The J gene is TRBJ1-4, the V gene TRBV6-1, with TRBD1 matching 10 bases. The CDR3 length is 14 residues. CDR1 and CDR2 (germline): MNHNS, SASEGT. V shed 2 bases, J shed 8 bases, and the junction held 2 bases outside the gene matches. DNA for the CDR3: TGTGCCAGCAGTGAACCGGGACAGGGGGAAAAACTGTTTTTT. Protein product: CASSEPGQGEKLFF.

The gene calls are TRBV27 and TRBJ1-2, with a weak D call TRBD1 (6 bases). The V gene lost 8 bases and the J gene lost 7 bases, with 17 bases spanning the gap. CDR1 is MNHEY, CDR2 SMNVEV, per germline (reference sequence). This CDR3 region has 13 residues. The CDR3 nucleotides read TGTGCCAGCGGGGGCCGACAGCGCGGTGGCTACACCTTC. Translated, it gives CASGGRQRGGYTF.

The chain is built from TRBV11-2 and TRBJ2-2; D is possibly TRBD1 (6 bases). Trimming stripped 4 bases from V and 8 bases from J, with 17 bases between. The CDR3 covers 15 residues. The germline CDR1 and CDR2 sequences are SGHAT and FQNNGV. Here the CDR3 reads CASSSTGNTLGELFF. CDR3 sequence (DNA): TGTGCCAGCAGCTCCACAGGGAATACCCTTGGGGAGCTGTTTTTT.

The chain recombines TRBV6-5 with TRBJ2-1; possibly TRBD1 or TRBD2 for D (5 bases each). Germline V gene data show CDR1 as MNHEY and CDR2 as SVGAGI. V was cut by 6 bases and J by 5 bases, with 14 bases left in between. This CDR3 spans 14 amino acids. CDR3 DNA sequence: TGTGCCAGCAGCCTCCGGGGCCAGCACAATGAGCAGTTCTTC. This sequence encodes CASSLRGQHNEQFF.

V usage is TRBV9 and J usage is TRBJ2-2; D gene unclear. Deletions cut 5 bases from V and 0 bases from J, with 8 bases between. The CDR3 is 14 amino acids. Germline V gene lookup returns CDR1 SGDLS and CDR2 YYNGEE. In DNA, the CDR3 is TGTGCCAGCAGGCCTGGCCCGAACACCGGGGAGCTGTTTTTT. Its translation: CASRPGPNTGELFF.

The chain's CDR3 is CSVEGVSSSGRALDRNEQFF. The CDR3, as DNA: TGCAGCGTTGAAGGAGTTTCGTCTAGCGGGAGGGCCCTAGATCGGAATGAGCAGTTCTTC. The chain uses TRBV29-1 and TRBJ2-1, with 12 bases that match TRBD2. The CDR3 loop spans 20 amino acids. Trimming removed 1 base from V and 7 bases from J; junction bases left unmatched: 20. Germline-derived CDR1 and CDR2 are SQVTM and ANQGSEA.

This chain links TRBV12-5 with TRBJ2-5; D remains ambiguous. Between the trimmed V and J ends, which lost 4 bases and 2 bases, there was a span of 14 bases. Germline V CDR1 and CDR2: LGHNT, FRNRAP. The CDR3 has 15 residues. The chain's CDR3 is CASGSPGTEQETQYF. DNA for the CDR3: TGTGCTAGTGGTTCCCCCGGAACGGAACAAGAGACCCAGTACTTC.

This rearrangement joins TRBV5-1 to TRBJ2-1; TRBD2 matches 10 bases. Germline trimming cut 1 base from V and 7 bases from J; bases unmatched to any gene: 11. The germline gives CDR1 SGHRS, CDR2 YFSETQ. The CDR3 is 17 residues long. CDR3 nucleotides: TGCGCCAGCAGCTTGAGGGAAGCGGGAGGGCCGGGAAATGAGCAGTTCTTC. Translated: CASSLREAGGPGNEQFF.

This sequence joins TRBV5-8 and TRBJ2-7; tentatively, D is TRBD2 (5 bases). The CDR3 runs 12 residues. CDR1 SGHTS and CDR2 YDEGEE come from the germline V gene. Deletions cut 2 bases from V and 6 bases from J, with 9 bases between. DNA for the CDR3: TGTGCCAGCAGCTTTCTAGAGGGCGAGCAGTACTTC. This encodes CASSFLEGEQYF.

V gene TRBV18 combines with J gene TRBJ1-4; unclear D gene. This CDR3 comprises 15 residues. CDR1 and CDR2 from the germline V gene are KGHSH and LQKENI. V lost 2 bases, J lost 0 bases, and 7 bases lay in between. As DNA, the CDR3 is TGTGCCAGCTCACCAAATTTTGCAACTAATGAAAAACTGTTTTTT. Its translation is CASSPNFATNEKLFF.

The chain uses TRBV30 and TRBJ1-3; a weak D match, TRBD1 (5 bases). The CDR3 is made up of 13 amino acids. Trimming took off 3 bases at V and 7 bases at J, with 13 bases between the two ends. CDR1 is GTSNPN and CDR2 is SVGIG in the germline V gene (reference sequence). CDR3 residues: CAWSGRAFNTIYF. DNA of the CDR3: TGTGCCTGGAGCGGCAGGGCATTTAACACCATATATTTT.

V and J are TRBV19 and TRBJ1-2; 8 bases fit TRBD1. This CDR3 has 13 amino acids. The V segment lost 7 bases and the J segment 6 bases; nucleotides outside the gene matches: 7. Germline values: CDR1 LNHDA, CDR2 SQIVND (reference sequence). CDR3 region: CASTLDRGDGYTF. The CDR3 bases are TGTGCCAGTACCCTCGACAGGGGTGATGGCTACACCTTC.

This rearrangement joins TRBV5-1 to TRBJ2-1, with 8 bases identical to TRBD2. Trimming at V came to 1 base and at J to 3 bases, leaving 3 bases not matched to a gene. The CDR3 consists of 15 residues. The germline CDR1 and CDR2 sequences are SGHRS and YFSETQ. CDR3 protein: CASSLMSGGYNEQFF. CDR3 DNA sequence: TGCGCCAGCAGCTTGATGAGCGGGGGCTACAATGAGCAGTTCTTC.

This clone has just one count. The chain recombines TRBV7-9 with TRBJ2-7; D is undetermined. Germline lookup yields CDR1 SEHNR and CDR2 FQNEAQ (reference sequence). V gave up 1 base and J gave up 5 bases, with 6 bases separating them. This CDR3 is 12 amino acids long. CDR3 protein: CASSLVGDEQYF. CDR3 in DNA: TGTGCCAGCAGCTTAGTGGGTGACGAGCAGTACTTC.

The V call is TRBV18, the J call TRBJ1-3; D is unresolved. CDR1 is KGHSH and CDR2 is LQKENI in the germline V gene. The V end lost 4 bases, the J end lost 0 bases, and 7 bases lay between the germline ends. The CDR3 spans 14 residues. DNA of the CDR3: TGTGCCAGCTCACAGGGAGACTCTGGAAACACCATATATTTT. Translation: CASSQGDSGNTIYF.

The rearrangement uses TRBV7-2 and TRBJ1-3, with 7 bases identical to TRBD1. V was clipped by 5 bases and J by 0 bases; unmatched bases: 7. CDR1 is SGHTA, CDR2 FQGNSA, per germline. This CDR3 has 16 residues. CDR3 sequence (DNA): TGTGCCAGCAGCCTCTACGGGACAGACTCTGGAAACACCATATATTTT. This sequence encodes CASSLYGTDSGNTIYF.

V gene TRBV4-1 combines with J gene TRBJ1-4; 10 positions agree with TRBD1. V shed 4 bases, J shed 7 bases, and the junction held 3 bases outside the gene matches. CDR1 is MGHRA, CDR2 YSYEKL, per germline. The CDR3 loop spans 14 amino acids. As DNA, the CDR3 is TGCGCCAGCAGCCGGGACAGGGGACGTGAAAAACTGTTTTTT. It translates to CASSRDRGREKLFF.

As DNA, the CDR3 is TGCGCCAGCAGCTTTAGTCGGTCTACGCGTGACAATGAGCAGTTCTTC. Encoded protein: CASSFSRSTRDNEQFF. The chain combines TRBV5-1 with TRBJ2-1, with D hard to call. The germline V gene has CDR1 SGHRS and CDR2 YFSETQ. Trimming stripped 2 bases from V and 5 bases from J, with 17 bases between. CDR3 length: 16 residues. Full variable domain (remainder filled in from reference TRBV5-1 and TRBJ2-1): KAGVTQTPRYLIKTRGQQVTLSCSPISGHRSVSWYQQTPGQGLQFLFEYFSETQRNKGNFPGRFSGRQFSNSRSEMNVSTLELGDSALYLCASSFSRSTRDNEQFFGPGTRLTVL.

This clone was seen a few times. CDR3: CAWSVLGRSGANVLTF. Written as DNA, the CDR3 is TGTGCCTGGAGTGTACTTGGACGTTCTGGGGCCAACGTCCTGACTTTC. The chain links TRBV30 to TRBJ2-6; the D is unclear. V shed 0 bases and J shed 1 base, with 10 bases lying between them. Germline values: CDR1 GTSNPN, CDR2 SVGIG (reference sequence). This CDR3 is 16 amino acids long.

This chain connects TRBV27 to TRBJ1-1, with D hard to call. There are 14 residues in the CDR3. Germline CDR1 is MNHEY and CDR2 is SMNVEV (reference sequence). The V gene lost 8 bases and the J gene lost 5 bases, with 18 bases spanning the gap. CDR3 region: CASQPNRRVTEAFF. DNA of the CDR3: TGTGCCAGCCAACCAAACCGACGGGTTACTGAAGCTTTCTTT.

This clone was picked up one time. This chain links TRBV28 with TRBJ1-4; tentatively, D is TRBD1 (5 bases). Germline V gives CDR1 MDHEN, CDR2 SYDVKM. Trimming left V 7 bases short and J 0 bases short, with 9 bases between. CDR3 length: 14 amino acids. The CDR3 region has the DNA TGTGCCAGCACTCTGGGGGCAACTAATGAAAAACTGTTTTTT. Translation: CASTLGATNEKLFF. The full variable domain, in which reference TRBV28 and TRBJ1-4 provide the parts outside the CDR3, is DVKVTQSSRYLVKRTGEKVFLECVQDMDHENMFWYRQDPGLGLRLIYFSYDVKMKEKGDIPEGYSVSREKKERFSLILESASTNQTSMYLCASTLGATNEKLFFGSGTQLSVL.

This clone showed up just a few times. The rearrangement uses TRBV9 and TRBJ2-7; D is undetermined. The V gene's germline CDR1 is SGDLS and CDR2 YYNGEE. Trimming removed 0 bases at V and 5 bases at J, with 9 bases between. The CDR3 length is 13 residues. The CDR3 coding sequence is TGTGCCAGCAGCGTAGGAACGGCGGACGAGCAGTACTTC. Encoded protein: CASSVGTADEQYF. Full variable domain (rest looked up from reference TRBV9 and TRBJ2-7): DSGVTQTPKHLITATGQRVTLRCSPRSGDLSVYWYQQSLDQGLQFLIQYYNGEERAKGNILERFSAQQFPDLHSELNLSSLELGDSALYFCASSVGTADEQYFGPGTRLTVT.

The gene calls are TRBV10-3 and TRBJ2-2; tentatively, D is TRBD2 (6 bases). The ends were cut back, 0 bases at V and 5 bases at J, with 13 bases in the middle. Looked up from germline, CDR1 is ENHRY and CDR2 is SYGVKD. CDR3 size: 16 residues. CDR3 loop: CAISESGREITGELFF. The CDR3 coding sequence is TGTGCCATCAGTGAGTCGGGACGGGAGATAACCGGGGAGCTGTTTTTT.

This clone was counted between two and nine times. This rearrangement joins TRBV19 to TRBJ2-7; 10 nucleotides agree with TRBD1. This CDR3 has 14 residues. Trimming at V came to 9 bases and at J to 2 bases, leaving 7 bases not matched to a gene. The germline gives CDR1 LNHDA, CDR2 SQIVND (reference sequence). CDR3: CASARTGGAYEQYF. The DNA of the CDR3 is TGTGCCAGCGCCAGGACAGGGGGGGCCTACGAGCAGTACTTC.

V is TRBV9 and J is TRBJ1-3; TRBD1 agrees at 7 bases. Germline trimming cut 3 bases from V and 1 base from J; bases unmatched to any gene: 10. The CDR3 contains 17 residues. The germline V gene has CDR1 SGDLS and CDR2 YYNGEE. In DNA, the CDR3 is TGTGCCAGCAGCGAAAAGGGTGGCAGGGGGTCTGGAAACACCATATATTTT. Translated, it gives CASSEKGGRGSGNTIYF.

The V call is TRBV5-1, the J call TRBJ2-7; the D is unclear. This CDR3 has 14 amino acids. Per germline, CDR1 SGHRS and CDR2 YFSETQ. V was trimmed by 4 bases and J by 0 bases, leaving 11 bases between them. As DNA, the CDR3 is TGCGCCAGCAGCCACACTACCGCCTCCTACGAGCAGTACTTC. Residues: CASSHTTASYEQYF. Complete variable domain (other parts from reference TRBV5-1 and TRBJ2-7): KAGVTQTPRYLIKTRGQQVTLSCSPISGHRSVSWYQQTPGQGLQFLFEYFSETQRNKGNFPGRFSGRQFSNSRSEMNVSTLELGDSALYLCASSHTTASYEQYFGPGTRLTVT.

J is TRBJ1-1 and V is TRBV6-5, with 7 bases aligning to TRBD1. The CDR3 loop spans 14 amino acids. From germline, CDR1 is MNHEY and CDR2 SVGAGI. The V segment lost 2 bases and the J segment 3 bases; nucleotides outside the gene matches: 3. The CDR3 DNA reads TGTGCCAGCAGTTACCGGGACAGCGACACTGAAGCTTTCTTT. It specifies CASSYRDSDTEAFF.